This T cell receptor (beta chain) derives from a study of blood T cell repertoires in COVID-19. Study-wide context: Sites in the United States, Italy and Spain provided acute and convalescent COVID-19 samples. PBMCs, B-cell-depleted T cells, or T cells were the source of the cDNA or gDNA that made up the material.

Participants were placed into cohorts based on the clinical history they reported. The germline CDR1 and CDR2 sequences are SGHRS and YFSETQ. The CDR3 has 14 amino acids. Trimming cost V 4 bases and J 4 bases; bases outside gene matches: 7. Original processing methods: It was from reference gene primer amplification that nucleated cell counts were estimated. Generated by immunoSEQ multiplex PCR, the TCRdb table keeps only in-frame clones and is missing some. That table gives V, J and clone size, and the DNA gave D and trimming. This sample carries approximately 170,000 clones, approximately 88% of them seen once, and the ten largest clones take 3.2%.

The chain has TRBV5-1 and TRBJ1-2; 7 nucleotides align to TRBD1. This receptor was identified in a young woman who had recovered from COVID-19. The sequenced material came from PBMCs or T cells enriched from blood (not recorded which). The CDR3 region is CASSTDRIGYGYTF. Written as DNA, the CDR3 is TGCGCCAGCAGCACGGACAGGATCGGCTATGGCTACACCTTC.